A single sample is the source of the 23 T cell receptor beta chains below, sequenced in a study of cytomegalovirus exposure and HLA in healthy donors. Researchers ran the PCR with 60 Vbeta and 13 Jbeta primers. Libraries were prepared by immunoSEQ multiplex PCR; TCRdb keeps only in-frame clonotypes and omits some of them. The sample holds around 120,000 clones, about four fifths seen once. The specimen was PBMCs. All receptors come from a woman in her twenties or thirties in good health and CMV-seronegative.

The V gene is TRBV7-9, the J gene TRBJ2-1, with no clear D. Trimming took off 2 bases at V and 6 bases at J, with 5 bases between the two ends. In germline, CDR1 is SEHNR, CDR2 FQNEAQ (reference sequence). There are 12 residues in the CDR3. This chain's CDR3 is CASSLNSNEQFF. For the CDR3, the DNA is TGTGCCAGCAGCTTAAACTCCAATGAGCAGTTCTTC.

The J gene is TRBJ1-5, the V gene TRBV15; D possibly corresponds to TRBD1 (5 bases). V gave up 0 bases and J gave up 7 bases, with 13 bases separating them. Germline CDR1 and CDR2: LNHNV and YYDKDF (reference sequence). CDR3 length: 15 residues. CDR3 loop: CATSRDFRDGQPQHF. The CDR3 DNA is TGTGCCACCAGCAGAGATTTCAGGGATGGACAGCCCCAGCATTTT.

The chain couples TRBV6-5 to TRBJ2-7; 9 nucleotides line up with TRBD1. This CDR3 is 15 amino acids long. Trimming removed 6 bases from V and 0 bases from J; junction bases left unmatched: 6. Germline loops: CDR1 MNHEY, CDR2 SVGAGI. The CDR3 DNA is TGTGCCAGCAGAGACCCGGGACAGGGCTCCTACGAGCAGTACTTC. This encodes CASRDPGQGSYEQYF.

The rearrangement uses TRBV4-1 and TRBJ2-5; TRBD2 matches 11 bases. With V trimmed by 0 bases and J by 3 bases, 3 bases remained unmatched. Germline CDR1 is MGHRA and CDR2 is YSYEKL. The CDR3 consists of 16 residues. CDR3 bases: TGCGCCAGCAGCCAAGAAAGGGGACTAGCGGAAGAGACCCAGTACTTC. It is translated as CASSQERGLAEETQYF.

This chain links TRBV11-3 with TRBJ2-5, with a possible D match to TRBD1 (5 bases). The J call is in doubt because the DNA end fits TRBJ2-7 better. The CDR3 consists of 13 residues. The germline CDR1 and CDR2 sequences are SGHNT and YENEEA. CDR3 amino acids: CASSPQESYEQYF. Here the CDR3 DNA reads TGTGCCAGCAGCCCACAGGAATCCTACGAGCAGTACTTC.

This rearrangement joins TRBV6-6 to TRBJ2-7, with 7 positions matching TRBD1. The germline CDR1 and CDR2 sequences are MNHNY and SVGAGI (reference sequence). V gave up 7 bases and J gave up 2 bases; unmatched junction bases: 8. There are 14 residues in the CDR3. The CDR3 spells CASMSGDSTYEQYF. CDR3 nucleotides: TGTGCCAGCATGTCAGGGGACAGTACCTACGAGCAGTACTTC.

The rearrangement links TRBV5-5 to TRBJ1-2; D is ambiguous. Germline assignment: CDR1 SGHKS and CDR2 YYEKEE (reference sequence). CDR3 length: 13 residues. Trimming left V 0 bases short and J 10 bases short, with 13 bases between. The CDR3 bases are TGTGCCAGCAGCTTGGGTACAGTGGGAGACTACACCTTC. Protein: CASSLGTVGDYTF.

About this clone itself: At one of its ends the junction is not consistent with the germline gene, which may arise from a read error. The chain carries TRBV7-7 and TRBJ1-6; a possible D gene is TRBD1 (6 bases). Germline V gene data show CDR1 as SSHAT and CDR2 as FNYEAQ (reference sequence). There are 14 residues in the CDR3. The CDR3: CASSLQQGRSPLHF. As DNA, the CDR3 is TGTGCTAGCAGCTTACAACAGGGCCGCTCACCCCTCCACTTT.

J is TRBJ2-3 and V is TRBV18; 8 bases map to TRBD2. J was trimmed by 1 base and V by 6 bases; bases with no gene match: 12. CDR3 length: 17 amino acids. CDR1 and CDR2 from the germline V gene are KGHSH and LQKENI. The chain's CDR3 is CASSETPSGSGTDTQYF. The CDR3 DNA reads TGTGCCAGCTCGGAAACCCCGAGCGGGAGCGGCACAGATACGCAGTATTTT.

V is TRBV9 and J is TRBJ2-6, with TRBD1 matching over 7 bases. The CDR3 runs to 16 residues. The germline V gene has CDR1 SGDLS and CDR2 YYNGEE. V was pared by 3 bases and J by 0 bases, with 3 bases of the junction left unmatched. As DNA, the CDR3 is TGTGCCAGCAGCGCAGACAGGGCCTCTGGGGCCAACGTCCTGACTTTC. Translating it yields CASSADRASGANVLTF.

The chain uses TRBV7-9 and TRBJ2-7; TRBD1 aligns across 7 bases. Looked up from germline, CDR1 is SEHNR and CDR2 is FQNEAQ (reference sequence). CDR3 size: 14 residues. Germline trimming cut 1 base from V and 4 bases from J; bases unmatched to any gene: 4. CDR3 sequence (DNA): TGTGCCAGCAGCTTAGACAGGGGAAAATACGAGCAGTACTTC. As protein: CASSLDRGKYEQYF. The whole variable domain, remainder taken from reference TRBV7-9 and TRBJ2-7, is DTGVSQNPRHKITKRGQNVTFRCDPISEHNRLYWYRQTLGQGPEFLTYFQNEAQLEKSRLLSDRFSAERPKGSFSTLEIQRTEQGDSAMYLCASSLDRGKYEQYFGPGTRLTVT.

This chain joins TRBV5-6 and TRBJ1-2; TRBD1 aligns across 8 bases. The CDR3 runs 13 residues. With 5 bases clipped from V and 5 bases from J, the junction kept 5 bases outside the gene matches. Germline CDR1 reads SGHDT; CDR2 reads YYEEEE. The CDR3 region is CASRPGGPYGYTF. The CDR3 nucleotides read TGTGCCAGCAGACCAGGGGGCCCGTATGGCTACACCTTC.

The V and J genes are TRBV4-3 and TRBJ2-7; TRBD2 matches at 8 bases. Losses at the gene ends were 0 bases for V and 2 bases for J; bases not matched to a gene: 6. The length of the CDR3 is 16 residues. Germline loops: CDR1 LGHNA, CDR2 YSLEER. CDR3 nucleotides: TGCGCCAGCAGCCAAGAGACCCCTAGCGGGCCCTACGAGCAGTACTTC. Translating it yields CASSQETPSGPYEQYF.

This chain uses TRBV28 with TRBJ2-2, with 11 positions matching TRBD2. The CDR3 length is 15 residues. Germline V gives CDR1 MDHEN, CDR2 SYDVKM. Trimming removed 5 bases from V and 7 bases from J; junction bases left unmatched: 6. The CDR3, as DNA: TGTGCCAGCAGTGCAGCGACTAGCGGGAACGGGGAGCTGTTTTTT. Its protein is CASSAATSGNGELFF.

The CDR3 reads CASSWDRWGQPQHF. CDR3 nucleotides: TGTGCCAGCAGTTGGGACAGGTGGGGTCAGCCCCAGCATTTT. The chain employs TRBV28 and TRBJ1-5, with TRBD1 matching over 8 bases. Germline trimming cut 4 bases from V and 6 bases from J; bases unmatched to any gene: 5. The CDR3 totals 14 residues. The germline V gene has CDR1 MDHEN and CDR2 SYDVKM.

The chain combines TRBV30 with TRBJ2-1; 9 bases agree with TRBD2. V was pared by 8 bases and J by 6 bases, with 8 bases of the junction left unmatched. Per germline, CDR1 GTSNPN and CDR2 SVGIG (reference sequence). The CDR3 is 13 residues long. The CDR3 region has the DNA TGTGCCGCGAGCGCGGGAGGGCCCAATGAGCAGTTCTTC. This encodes CAASAGGPNEQFF.

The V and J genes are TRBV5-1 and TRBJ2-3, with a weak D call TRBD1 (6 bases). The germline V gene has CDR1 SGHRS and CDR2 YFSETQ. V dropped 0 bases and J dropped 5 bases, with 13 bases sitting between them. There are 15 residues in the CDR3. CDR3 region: CASSLVGRGQDTQYF. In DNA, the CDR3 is TGCGCCAGCAGCTTGGTTGGCAGGGGACAAGATACGCAGTATTTT. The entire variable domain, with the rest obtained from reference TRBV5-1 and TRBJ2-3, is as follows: KAGVTQTPRYLIKTRGQQVTLSCSPISGHRSVSWYQQTPGQGLQFLFEYFSETQRNKGNFPGRFSGRQFSNSRSEMNVSTLELGDSALYLCASSLVGRGQDTQYFGPGTRLTVL.

This CDR3 is CASSRTSGNTDTQYF. In DNA form, the CDR3 reads TGTGCCAGCAGCCGGACTAGCGGGAACACAGATACGCAGTATTTT. The rearrangement joins TRBV11-2 to TRBJ2-3; 12 bases map to TRBD2. The CDR3 sequence is 15 residues long. Germline V CDR1 and CDR2: SGHAT, FQNNGV. Trimming cost V 5 bases and J 2 bases; bases outside gene matches: 2. The full variable domain, its missing parts supplied by reference TRBV11-2 and TRBJ2-3, is EAGVAQSPRYKIIEKRQSVAFWCNPISGHATLYWYQQILGQGPKLLIQFQNNGVVDDSQLPKDRFSAERLKGVDSTLKIQPAKLEDSAVYLCASSRTSGNTDTQYFGPGTRLTVL.

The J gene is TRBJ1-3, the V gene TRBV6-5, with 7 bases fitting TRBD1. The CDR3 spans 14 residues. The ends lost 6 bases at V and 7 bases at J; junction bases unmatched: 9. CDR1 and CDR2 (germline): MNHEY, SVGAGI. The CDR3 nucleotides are TGTGCCAGCAGCTCGGGACAGATTCCGAACACCATATATTTT. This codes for CASSSGQIPNTIYF.

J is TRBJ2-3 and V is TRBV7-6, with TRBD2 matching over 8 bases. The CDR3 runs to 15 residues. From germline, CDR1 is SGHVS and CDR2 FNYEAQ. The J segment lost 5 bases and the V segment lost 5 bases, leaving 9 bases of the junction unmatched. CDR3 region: CASSPGLGDEDTQYF. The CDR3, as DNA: TGTGCCAGCAGCCCGGGACTAGGGGATGAAGATACGCAGTATTTT.

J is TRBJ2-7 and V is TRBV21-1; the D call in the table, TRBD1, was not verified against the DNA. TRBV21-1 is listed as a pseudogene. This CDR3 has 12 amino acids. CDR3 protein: CAPRDRSYEQYF. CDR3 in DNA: TGTGCCCCCCGGGACAGGTCCTACGAGCAGTACTTC.

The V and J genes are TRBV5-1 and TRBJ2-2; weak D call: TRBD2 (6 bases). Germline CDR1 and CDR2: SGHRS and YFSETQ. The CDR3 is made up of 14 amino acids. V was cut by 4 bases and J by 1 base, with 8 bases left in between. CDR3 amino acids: CASSVSGNTGELFF. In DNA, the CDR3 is TGCGCCAGCAGCGTTAGCGGGAACACCGGGGAGCTGTTTTTT.

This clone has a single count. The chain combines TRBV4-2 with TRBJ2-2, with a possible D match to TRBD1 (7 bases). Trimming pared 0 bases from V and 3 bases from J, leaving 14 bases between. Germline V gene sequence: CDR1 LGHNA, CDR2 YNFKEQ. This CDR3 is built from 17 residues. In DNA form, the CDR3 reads TGTGCCAGCAGCCAAGACAGGGGGGTTTTGTACACCGGGGAGCTGTTTTTT. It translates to CASSQDRGVLYTGELFF.